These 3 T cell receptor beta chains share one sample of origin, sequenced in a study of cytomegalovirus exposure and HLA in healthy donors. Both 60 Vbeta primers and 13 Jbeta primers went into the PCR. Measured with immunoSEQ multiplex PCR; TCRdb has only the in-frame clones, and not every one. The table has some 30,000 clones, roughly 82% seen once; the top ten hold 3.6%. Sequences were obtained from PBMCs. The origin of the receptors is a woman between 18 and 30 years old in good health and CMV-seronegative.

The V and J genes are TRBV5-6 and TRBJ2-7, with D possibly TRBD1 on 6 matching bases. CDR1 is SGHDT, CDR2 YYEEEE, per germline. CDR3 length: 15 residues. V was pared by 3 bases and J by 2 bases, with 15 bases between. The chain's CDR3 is CASSSPDRSPYEQYF. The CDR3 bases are TGTGCCAGCAGCTCTCCGGACAGAAGTCCCTACGAGCAGTACTTC.

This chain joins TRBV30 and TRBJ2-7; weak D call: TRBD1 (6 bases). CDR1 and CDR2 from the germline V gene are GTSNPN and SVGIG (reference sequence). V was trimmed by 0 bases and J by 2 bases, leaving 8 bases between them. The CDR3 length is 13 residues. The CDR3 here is CAWSVQGAYEQYF. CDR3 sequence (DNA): TGTGCCTGGAGTGTACAGGGCGCCTACGAGCAGTACTTC.

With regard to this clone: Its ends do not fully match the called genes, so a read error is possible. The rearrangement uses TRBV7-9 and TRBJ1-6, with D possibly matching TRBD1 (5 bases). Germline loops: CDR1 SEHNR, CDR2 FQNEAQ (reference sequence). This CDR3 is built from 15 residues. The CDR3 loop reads CSSSLQGGYNSPLHF. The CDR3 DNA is TGTTCCAGCAGCCTCCAGGGAGGCTATAATTCACCCCTCCACTTT.